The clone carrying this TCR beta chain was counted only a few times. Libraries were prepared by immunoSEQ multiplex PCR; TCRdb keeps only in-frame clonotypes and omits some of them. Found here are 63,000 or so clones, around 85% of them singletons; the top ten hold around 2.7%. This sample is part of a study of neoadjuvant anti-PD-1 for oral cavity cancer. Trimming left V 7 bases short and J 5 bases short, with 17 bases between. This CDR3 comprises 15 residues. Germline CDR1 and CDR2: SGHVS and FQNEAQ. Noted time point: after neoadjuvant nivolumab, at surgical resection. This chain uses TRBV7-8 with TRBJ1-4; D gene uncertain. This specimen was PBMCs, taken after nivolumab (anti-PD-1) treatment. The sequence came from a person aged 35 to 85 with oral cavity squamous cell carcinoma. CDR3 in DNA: TGTGCCAGCACCCCGAGACGATTACGGAATGAAAAACTGTTTTTT. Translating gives CASTPRRLRNEKLFF.